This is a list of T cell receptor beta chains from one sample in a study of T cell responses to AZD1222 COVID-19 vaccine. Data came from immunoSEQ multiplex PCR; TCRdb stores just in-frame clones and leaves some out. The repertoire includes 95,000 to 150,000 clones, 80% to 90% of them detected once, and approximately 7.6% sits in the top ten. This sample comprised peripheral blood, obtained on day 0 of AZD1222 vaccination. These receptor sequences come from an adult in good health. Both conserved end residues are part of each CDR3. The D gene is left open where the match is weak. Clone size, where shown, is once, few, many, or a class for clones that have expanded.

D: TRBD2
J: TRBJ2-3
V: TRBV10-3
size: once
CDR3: CAISRASGSTDTQYF
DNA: TGTGCCATCAGTAGGGCTAGCGGTAGCACAGATACGCAGTATTTT

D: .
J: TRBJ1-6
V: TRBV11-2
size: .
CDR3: CASSLDGSYNSPLHF
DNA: TGTGCCAGCAGCTTAGACGGCAGCTATAATTCACCCCTCCACTTT

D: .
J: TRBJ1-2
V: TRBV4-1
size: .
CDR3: CASSQVDRFQSHGYTF
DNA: TGCGCCAGCAGCCAAGTAGACAGATTCCAGTCGCATGGCTACACCTTC

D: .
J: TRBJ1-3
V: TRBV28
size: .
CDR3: CASSSQGTIYF
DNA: TGTGCCAGCAGCTCCCAGGGCACCATATATTTT

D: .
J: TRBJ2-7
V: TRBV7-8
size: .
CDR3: CASSPTGEAYEQYF
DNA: TGTGCCAGCAGCCCAACAGGGGAGGCCTACGAGCAGTACTTC

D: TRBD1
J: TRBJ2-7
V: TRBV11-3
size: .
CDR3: CASSLGQEGSEQYF
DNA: TGTGCCAGCAGCCTAGGACAGGAAGGGTCCGAGCAGTACTTC

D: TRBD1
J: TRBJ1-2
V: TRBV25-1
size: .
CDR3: CASSGGTGAYGYTF
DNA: TGTGCCAGCAGTGGGGGGACAGGGGCCTATGGCTACACCTTC

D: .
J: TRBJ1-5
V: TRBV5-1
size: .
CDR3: CASGPGEVNQPQHF
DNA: TGCGCCAGCGGCCCTGGGGAGGTCAATCAGCCCCAGCATTTT

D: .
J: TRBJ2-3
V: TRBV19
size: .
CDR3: CASTAKIYPDTQYF
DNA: TGTGCCAGTACCGCCAAGATATATCCAGATACGCAGTATTTT

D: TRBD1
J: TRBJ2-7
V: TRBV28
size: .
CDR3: CASSLLAGQGIREQYF
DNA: TGTGCCAGCAGTTTACTGGCCGGACAGGGGATACGCGAGCAGTACTTC

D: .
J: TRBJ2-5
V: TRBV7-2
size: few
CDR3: CASSREGGRSQTQYF
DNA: TGTGCCAGCAGCCGCGAAGGGGGGAGGTCACAGACCCAGTACTTC

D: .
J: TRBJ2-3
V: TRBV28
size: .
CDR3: CASSPWIKSTDTQYF
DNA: TGTGCCAGCAGCCCCTGGATTAAGAGCACAGATACGCAGTATTTT

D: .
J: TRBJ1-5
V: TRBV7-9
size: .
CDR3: CASSLSWGGQHSNQPQHF
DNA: TGTGCCAGCAGCTTATCCTGGGGGGGGCAGCATAGCAATCAGCCCCAGCATTTT

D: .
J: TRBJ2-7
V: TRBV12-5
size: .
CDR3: CASGPMGATYEQYF
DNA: TGTGCTAGTGGTCCGATGGGGGCCACCTACGAGCAGTACTTC

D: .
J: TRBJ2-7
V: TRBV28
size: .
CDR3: CASSFPEEAREQYF
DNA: TGTGCCAGCAGTTTCCCCGAGGAAGCGCGGGAGCAGTACTTC

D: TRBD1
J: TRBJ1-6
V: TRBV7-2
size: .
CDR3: CASSPGVGQGNSPLHF
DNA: TGTGCCAGCAGTCCCGGAGTCGGACAGGGGAATTCACCCCTCCACTTT

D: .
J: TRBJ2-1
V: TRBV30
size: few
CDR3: CAWSVTRSGEQFF
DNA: TGTGCCTGGAGTGTAACTCGATCGGGTGAGCAGTTCTTC

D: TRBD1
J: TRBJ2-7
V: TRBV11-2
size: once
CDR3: CASSSLKGQSVAYEQYF
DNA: TGTGCCAGCAGCTCCCTTAAGGGACAGTCGGTAGCGTACGAGCAGTACTTC

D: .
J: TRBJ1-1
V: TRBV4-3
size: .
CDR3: CASSQPQVNTEAFF
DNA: TGCGCCAGCAGCCAACCACAGGTGAACACTGAAGCTTTCTTT

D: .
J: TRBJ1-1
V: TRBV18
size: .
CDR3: CASSPQGGTEAFF
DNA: TGTGCCAGCTCACCCCAAGGAGGCACTGAAGCTTTCTTT

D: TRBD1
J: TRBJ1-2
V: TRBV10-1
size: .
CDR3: CASSEGQGYGYTF
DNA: TGCGCCAGCAGTGAAGGACAGGGTTATGGCTACACCTTC

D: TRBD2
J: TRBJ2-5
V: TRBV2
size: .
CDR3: CASSDSGRAWETQYF
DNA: TGTGCCAGCAGTGATAGCGGGAGGGCCTGGGAGACCCAGTACTTC

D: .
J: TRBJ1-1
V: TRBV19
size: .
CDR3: CASSIVPKDTEAFF
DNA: TGTGCCAGTAGTATAGTACCTAAAGATACTGAAGCTTTCTTT

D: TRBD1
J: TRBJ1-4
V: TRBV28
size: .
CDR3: CASSNTQGVNEKLFF
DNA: TGTGCCAGCAGCAACACCCAGGGGGTTAATGAAAAACTGTTTTTT

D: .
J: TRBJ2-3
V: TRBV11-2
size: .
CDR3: CASSFWWAPTDTQYF
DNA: TGTGCCAGCAGCTTTTGGTGGGCCCCCACAGATACGCAGTATTTT

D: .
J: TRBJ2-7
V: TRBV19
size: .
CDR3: CASNPNRAEHEQYF
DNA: TGTGCCAGTAATCCCAATAGGGCGGAACACGAGCAGTACTTC

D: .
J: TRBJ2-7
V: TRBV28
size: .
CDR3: CASSFSPGLHEQYF
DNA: TGTGCCAGCAGCTTCTCGCCGGGACTCCACGAGCAGTACTTC

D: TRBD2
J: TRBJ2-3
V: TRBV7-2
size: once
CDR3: CASSRGVAGGPSPDTQYF
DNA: TGTGCCAGCAGCCGCGGAGTAGCGGGAGGGCCGAGCCCAGATACGCAGTATTTT

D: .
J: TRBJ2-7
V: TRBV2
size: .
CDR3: CASTRGREFEQYF
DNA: TGTGCCAGCACCCGGGGCAGGGAGTTCGAGCAGTACTTC

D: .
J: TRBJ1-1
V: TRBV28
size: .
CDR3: CASTNQAGRETEAFF
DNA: TGTGCCAGCACCAACCAGGCGGGAAGGGAAACTGAAGCTTTCTTT

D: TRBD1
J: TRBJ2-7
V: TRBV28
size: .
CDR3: CASSTPQGPAPYEQYF
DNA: TGTGCCAGCAGTACTCCACAGGGGCCGGCACCCTACGAGCAGTACTTC

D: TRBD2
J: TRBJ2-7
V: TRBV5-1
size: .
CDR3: CASSLGELAGNYEQYF
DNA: TGCGCCAGCAGCTTAGGGGAACTAGCGGGGAACTACGAGCAGTACTTC

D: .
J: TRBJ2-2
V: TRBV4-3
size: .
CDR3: CASSQDRQPNTGELFF
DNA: TGCGCCAGCAGCCAAGATAGACAACCGAACACCGGGGAGCTGTTTTTT

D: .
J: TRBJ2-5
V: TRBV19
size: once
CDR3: CASSPRVVKEQETQYF
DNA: TGTGCCAGTAGTCCCCGGGTGGTAAAGGAACAAGAGACCCAGTACTTC

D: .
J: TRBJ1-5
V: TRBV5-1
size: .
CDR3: CASSLGSGNQPQHF
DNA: TGCGCCAGCAGCTTGGGGTCAGGGAATCAGCCCCAGCATTTT

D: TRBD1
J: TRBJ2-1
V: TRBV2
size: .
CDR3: CASSPEGQGYNEQFF
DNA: TGTGCCAGCAGTCCGGAGGGACAGGGCTACAATGAGCAGTTCTTC

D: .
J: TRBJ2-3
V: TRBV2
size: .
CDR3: CASHPNGNTQYF
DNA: TGTGCCAGCCACCCAAACGGGAATACGCAGTATTTT

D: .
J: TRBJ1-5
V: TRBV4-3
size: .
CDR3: CASSQLAGQPQHF
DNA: TGCGCCAGCAGCCAACTTGCGGGGCAGCCCCAGCATTTT

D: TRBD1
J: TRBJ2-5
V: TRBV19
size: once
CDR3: CASSTGQAGETQYF
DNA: TGTGCCAGTAGTACTGGACAGGCTGGAGAGACCCAGTACTTC

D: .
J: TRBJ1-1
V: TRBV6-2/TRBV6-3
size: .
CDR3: CASSSAGSANTEAFF
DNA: TGTGCCAGCAGTTCAGCGGGGTCGGCGAACACTGAAGCTTTCTTT

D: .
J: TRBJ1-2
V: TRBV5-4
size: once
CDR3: CASSLGSLSGYTF
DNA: TGTGCCAGCAGCTTAGGCAGCCTCTCAGGCTACACCTTC

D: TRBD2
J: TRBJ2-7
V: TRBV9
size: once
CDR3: CASSPTSGSFYEQYF
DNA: TGTGCCAGCAGCCCAACTAGCGGGAGCTTCTACGAGCAGTACTTC